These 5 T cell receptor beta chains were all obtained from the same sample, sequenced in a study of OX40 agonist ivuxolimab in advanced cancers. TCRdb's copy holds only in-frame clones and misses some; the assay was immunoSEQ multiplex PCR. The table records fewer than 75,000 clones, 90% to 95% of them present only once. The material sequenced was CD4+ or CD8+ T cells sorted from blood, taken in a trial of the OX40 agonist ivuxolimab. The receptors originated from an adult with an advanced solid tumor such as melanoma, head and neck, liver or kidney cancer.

Written as DNA, the CDR3 is TGTGCCAGCAGCTTTCTACGTGATACGCAGTATTTT. It specifies CASSFLRDTQYF. The chain couples TRBV5-5 to TRBJ2-3, with D unresolved. The CDR3 covers 12 residues. Germline CDR1 and CDR2: SGHKS and YYEKEE (reference sequence). V was trimmed by 2 bases and J by 6 bases, leaving 7 bases between them.

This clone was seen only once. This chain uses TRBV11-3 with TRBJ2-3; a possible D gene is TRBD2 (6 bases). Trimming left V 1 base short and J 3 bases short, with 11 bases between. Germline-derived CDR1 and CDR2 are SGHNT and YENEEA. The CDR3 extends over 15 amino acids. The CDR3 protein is CASSLGGGGTDTQYF. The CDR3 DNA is TGTGCCAGCAGCTTAGGTGGGGGAGGAACAGATACGCAGTATTTT.

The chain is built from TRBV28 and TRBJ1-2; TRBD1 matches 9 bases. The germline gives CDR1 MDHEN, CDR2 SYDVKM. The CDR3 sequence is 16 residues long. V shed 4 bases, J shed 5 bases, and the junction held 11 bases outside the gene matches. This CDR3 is CASSSPGQGPHYGYTF. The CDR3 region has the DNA TGTGCCAGCAGTTCACCGGGACAGGGACCCCATTATGGCTACACCTTC.

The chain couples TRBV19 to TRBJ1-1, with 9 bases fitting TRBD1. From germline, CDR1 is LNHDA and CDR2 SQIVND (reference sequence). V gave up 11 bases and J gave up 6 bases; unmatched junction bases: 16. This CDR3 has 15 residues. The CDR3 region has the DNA TGTGCCTCCAAGGACAGGGGCGCGGGGGGCGCTGAAGCTTTCTTT. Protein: CASKDRGAGGAEAFF.

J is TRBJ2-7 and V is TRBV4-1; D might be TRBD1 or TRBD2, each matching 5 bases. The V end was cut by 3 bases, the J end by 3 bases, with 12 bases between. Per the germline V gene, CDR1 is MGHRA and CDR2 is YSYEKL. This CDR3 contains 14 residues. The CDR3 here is CASSHRMGDYEQYF. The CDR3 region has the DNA TGCGCCAGCAGCCATAGAATGGGGGACTACGAGCAGTACTTC.